Presented here are 5 T cell receptor beta chains from one specimen sequenced in a study of post-analysis software for immune sequencing data. Unique molecular identifiers were built into the TCR beta cDNA libraries. TCRdb itself ran the PCR reads through MiXCR, one entry per CDR3 protein. Of approximately 250,000 distinct CDR3 sequences in the sample, about 38% are singletons; the top ten hold roughly 4.8%. Study results and caveats: The study found TRBV5-6, TRBV5-1 and TRBV20-1 among a few TRBV segments more frequent in patients than controls.

No antigens are known for them. The sample comprised blood. All receptors come from a girl between 5 and 17 years old with multiple sclerosis.

This clonotype was detected a few times. V is TRBV5-1 and J is TRBJ1-1, with 12 bases aligning to TRBD1. J was trimmed by 11 bases and V by 4 bases; bases with no gene match: 6. The CDR3 length is 13 residues. The V gene's germline CDR1 is SGHRS and CDR2 YFSETQ. CDR3 amino acids: CASSLGTGGAAFF. The DNA of the CDR3 is TGCGCCAGCAGCCTGGGGACAGGGGGCGCCGCTTTCTTT.

This clonotype was counted at least ten times. The V and J genes are TRBV7-2 and TRBJ2-3; D not resolved. V lost 1 base and J 4 bases, leaving 9 bases between the germline ends. The CDR3 contains 14 residues. From germline, CDR1 is SGHTA and CDR2 FQGNSA. CDR3 region: CASSLVLAADTQYF. The CDR3 nucleotides read TGTGCCAGCAGCTTAGTCCTGGCGGCAGATACGCAGTATTTT.

This sequence joins TRBV10-3 and TRBJ2-1; tentatively, D is TRBD1 or TRBD2 (7 bases each). Trimming removed 8 bases at V and 8 bases at J, with 19 bases between. The CDR3 contains 14 residues. The germline CDR1 and CDR2 sequences are ENHRY and SYGVKD. CDR3 sequence (DNA): TGTGCCATCCAAGGGAGGGGGCTCGGGGATGAGCAGTTCTTC. This codes for CAIQGRGLGDEQFF.

The chain carries TRBV5-1 and TRBJ2-7, with a tentative D call TRBD2 (7 bases). Per germline, CDR1 SGHRS and CDR2 YFSETQ. The CDR3 has 17 amino acids. V gave up 3 bases and J gave up 1 base, with 20 bases separating them. In DNA form, the CDR3 reads TGCGCCAGCAGCTGGGGGCAGGGAACTAGCGTGTCCTACGAGCAGTACTTC. Its translation: CASSWGQGTSVSYEQYF.

J is TRBJ2-2 and V is TRBV4-2, with D possibly TRBD2 on 6 matching bases. Germline assignment: CDR1 LGHNA and CDR2 YNFKEQ. Trimming took 0 bases from V and 8 from J, leaving 16 bases between them. CDR3 size: 16 residues. The CDR3 nucleotides read TGTGCCAGCAGCCAAGACAAGGGCCTGGGAGGAGGGGAGCTGTTTTTT. Translation gives CASSQDKGLGGGELFF.